Listed below are T cell receptor beta chains from one sample, sequenced in a study of Graves' ophthalmopathy and Graves' hyperthyroidism. TCRdb processed the multiplex PCR reads anew with MiXCR; each CDR3 protein has one entry. Here the sample spans about 660,000 distinct CDR3 sequences, just over 40% being singletons. Input material: peripheral blood. These receptors were collected from an adult man with Graves' ophthalmopathy. CDR3s include the opening cysteine and the closing phenylalanine or tryptophan. D genes are given only for firm matches. Not every row has a clone size; where given, it reads once, few, many or a size class.

>TRBJ2-2|many|-|TRBV10-3
CAISDPRGGLNTGELFF
TGTGCCATCAGTGACCCTCGAGGTGGGCTGAACACCGGGGAGCTGTTTTTT
>TRBJ1-1|-|TRBD1|TRBV11-2
CASTPRTGKAFF
TGTGCCAGCACCCCGCGGACAGGGAAAGCTTTCTTT
>TRBJ1-1|many|-|TRBV20-1
CSASLRGNTEAFF
TGCAGTGCTAGTTTACGCGGAAACACTGAAGCTTTCTTT
>TRBJ1-1|many|-|TRBV19
CASSIRRTEAFF
TGTGCCAGTAGTATAAGACGGACTGAAGCTTTCTTT
>TRBJ2-5|few|-|TRBV9
CASSVYSTSRETQYF
TGTGCCAGCAGCGTCTATTCGACTAGTCGGGAGACCCAGTACTTC
>TRBJ1-1|-|TRBD1|TRBV20-1
CSARRTGEAFF
TGCAGTGCTAGGCGGACAGGGGAAGCTTTCTTT
>TRBJ2-5|-|-|TRBV29-1
CSVLGGQETQYF
TGCAGCGTTTTGGGAGGCCAAGAGACCCAGTACTTC
>TRBJ1-2|once|-|TRBV2
CASSWTATGPQLLYGYTF
TGTGCCAGCAGCTGGACGGCGACGGGCCCCCAGCTTCTCTATGGCTACACCTTC
>TRBJ1-4|many|TRBD1|TRBV9
CASASLGQGDEKLFF
TGTGCCAGTGCTTCGTTGGGACAGGGAGATGAAAAACTGTTTTTT
>TRBJ2-5|many|TRBD2|TRBV2
CASSTLAGGPLETQYF
TGTGCCAGCAGTACTCTAGCGGGAGGGCCGTTAGAGACCCAGTACTTC
>TRBJ1-2|-|TRBD1|TRBV10-3
CAISSLGTGDGILGYTF
TGTGCCATCAGTTCCCTAGGGACAGGGGACGGGATCCTTGGCTACACCTTC
>TRBJ2-3|-|TRBD2|TRBV7-9
CASSLTLAGGTDTQYF
TGTGCCAGCAGCTTGACTCTAGCGGGAGGCACAGATACGCAGTATTTT
>TRBJ2-5|-|-|TRBV14
CASSQTRRWETQYF
TGTGCCAGCAGCCAGACTAGAAGGTGGGAGACCCAGTACTTC
>TRBJ2-7|-|-|TRBV19
CASSQPWGNARSYEQYF
TGTGCCAGTAGCCAACCTTGGGGGAACGCTCGCTCCTACGAGCAGTACTTC
>TRBJ2-5|few|TRBD2|TRBV7-7
CASSLFERGMGETQYF
TGTGCTAGCAGCTTATTTGAGCGGGGGATGGGGGAGACCCAGTACTTC
>TRBJ2-2|-|TRBD1|TRBV15
CATSSHPDRDAGELFF
TGTGCCACCAGCAGCCACCCGGACAGGGACGCCGGGGAGCTGTTTTTT
>TRBJ1-4|many|TRBD1|TRBV6-5
CASSQPGQNEKLFF
TGTGCCAGCAGTCAGCCGGGACAGAATGAAAAACTGTTTTTT
>TRBJ1-3|-|-|TRBV7-2
CASSFGTNGGTIYF
TGTGCCAGCAGCTTCGGGACAAACGGCGGCACCATATATTTT
>TRBJ1-5|few|-|TRBV12-3/TRBV12-4
CASSLRLQPQHF
TGTGCCAGCAGTTTAAGGCTGCAGCCCCAGCATTTT
>TRBJ1-2|many|TRBD1|TRBV10-3
CAIRGGSSYGYTF
TGTGCCATCAGAGGGGGCAGCTCCTATGGCTACACCTTC
>TRBJ2-7|-|-|TRBV7-9
CASSFRPGPIHEQYF
TGTGCCAGCAGCTTCCGGCCGGGGCCGATCCACGAGCAGTACTTC
>TRBJ2-5|many|TRBD1|TRBV9
CASSVGGTGVQETQYF
TGTGCCAGCAGCGTAGGAGGGACAGGGGTCCAGGAGACCCAGTACTTC
>TRBJ2-7|-|TRBD1|TRBV10-3
CASSEPQGARDEQYF
TGTGCCAGCAGTGAACCACAGGGGGCGCGGGACGAGCAGTACTTC
>TRBJ2-5|many|-|TRBV19
CASSIQTQETQYF
TGTGCCAGTAGTATACAAACCCAAGAGACCCAGTACTTC
>TRBJ1-1|few|-|TRBV4-1
CASSQDVRVGNTEAFF
TGCGCCAGCAGCCAAGATGTACGGGTAGGGAACACTGAAGCTTTCTTT
>TRBJ1-5|-|-|TRBV11-2
CASSQMTGGRQPQHF
TGTGCCAGCAGCCAGATGACGGGGGGGAGGCAGCCCCAGCATTTT
>TRBJ1-1|many|-|TRBV10-3
CAINSGPREDTEAFF
TGTGCCATCAACTCGGGGCCGAGGGAGGACACTGAAGCTTTCTTT
>TRBJ1-5|many|-|TRBV10-3
CAISGGSNQPQHF
TGTGCCATCAGTGGAGGTAGCAATCAGCCCCAGCATTTT
>TRBJ1-5|many|TRBD1|TRBV2
CASTGQGAQPQHF
TGTGCCAGCACGGGACAGGGGGCCCAGCCCCAGCATTTT
>TRBJ2-6|many|-|TRBV6-5
CASLESGANVLTF
TGTGCCAGCCTAGAATCTGGGGCCAACGTCCTGACTTTC
>TRBJ1-1|-|-|TRBV7-6
CASIGVGPRRVTEAFF
TGTGCCAGCATCGGAGTCGGTCCTCGGCGGGTCACTGAAGCTTTCTTT
>TRBJ1-6|-|TRBD1|TRBV10-3
CATGKGTGGSPLHF
TGTGCCACCGGAAAGGGGACAGGGGGATCACCCCTCCACTTT
>TRBJ1-5|-|-|TRBV29-1
CSQRDNQPQHF
TGCAGCCAACGGGACAATCAGCCCCAGCATTTT
>TRBJ1-6|many|-|TRBV19
CASSGFEENSPLHF
TGTGCCAGTAGTGGGTTTGAGGAGAATTCACCCCTCCACTTT
>TRBJ1-5|-|TRBD1|TRBV12-3/TRBV12-4
CASSLFPGGGNHSNQPQHF
TGTGCCAGCAGTTTATTTCCAGGGGGCGGGAATCATAGCAATCAGCCCCAGCATTTT
>TRBJ2-7|many|TRBD2|TRBV25-1
CASSEDGGAYEQYF
TGTGCCAGCAGTGAAGATGGGGGGGCCTACGAGCAGTACTTC
>TRBJ1-1|many|TRBD1|TRBV7-8
CASSGDRGSTEAFF
TGTGCCAGCAGCGGGGACAGGGGGTCCACTGAAGCTTTCTTT
>TRBJ1-2|-|-|TRBV29-1
CSVEDREGYTF
TGCAGCGTTGAAGATCGGGAGGGCTACACCTTC
>TRBJ2-6|-|-|TRBV10-3
CAIKHAGLGANVLTF
TGTGCCATCAAACACGCAGGGCTTGGGGCCAACGTCCTGACTTTC
>TRBJ2-7|many|-|TRBV7-2
CASSFGGPGEQYF
TGTGCCAGCAGCTTCGGGGGGCCCGGCGAGCAGTACTTC
>TRBJ1-2|many|-|TRBV14
CASSQLGANYGYTF
TGTGCCAGCAGCCAACTTGGGGCTAACTATGGCTACACCTTC
>TRBJ1-5|few|-|TRBV2
CASSDSLISNQPQHF
TGTGCCAGCAGTGACAGTCTAATTAGCAATCAGCCCCAGCATTTT
>TRBJ2-6|-|TRBD1|TRBV6-5
CASSDRGPGANVLTF
TGTGCCAGCAGTGACAGGGGGCCGGGGGCCAACGTCCTGACTTTC
>TRBJ1-2|-|-|TRBV20-1
CSARDEGGMGLYGYTF
TGCAGTGCTAGAGATGAGGGGGGAATGGGGCTCTATGGCTACACCTTC
>TRBJ2-5|-|-|TRBV14
CASSQIIQETQYF
TGTGCCAGCAGCCAAATTATTCAAGAGACCCAGTACTTC
>TRBJ1-1|many|-|TRBV2
CASSEPHRTAEAFF
TGTGCCAGCAGTGAACCGCATAGAACCGCTGAAGCTTTCTTT
>TRBJ1-1|-|-|TRBV3-1
CASSLKVAGTEAFF
TGTGCCAGCAGCCTCAAGGTTGCGGGCACTGAAGCTTTCTTT
>TRBJ2-5|-|TRBD2|TRBV19
CASRLTSGTQETQYF
TGTGCCAGTAGACTAACTAGCGGGACCCAAGAGACCCAGTACTTC
>TRBJ1-3|-|-|TRBV10-3
CASRKQGSGNTIYF
TGTGCCAGCAGAAAACAGGGTAGTGGAAACACCATATATTTT
>TRBJ1-4|-|TRBD1|TRBV15
CAPSSTGTGTEKLFF
TGTGCCCCCAGCAGCACCGGGACAGGGACTGAAAAACTGTTTTTT
>TRBJ2-7|-|-|TRBV2
CASRKAGTHEQYF
TGTGCCAGCAGGAAAGCAGGAACCCACGAGCAGTACTTC
>TRBJ1-5|many|-|TRBV5-8
CASSDTAQHF
TGTGCCAGCAGTGACACAGCCCAGCATTTT